The sequence of this T cell receptor (beta chain) was determined in a study of radiotherapy plus CTLA-4 blockade in lung cancer (dated by TCRdb to 2016 to 2018). For the wider study: Objective responses occurred in approximately 17% of enrolled patients, and 31% achieved disease control.

Concerning this clone itself: No antigen is known for it. Within one base of it there is no much larger clone, and no base qualities were kept.

Here is what the overall study found, with its caveats: The strongest predictors of response were reported to be early dynamic shifts in blood T cell clones along with a rise in serum interferon-beta following radiation. TCR clones derived from tumors expanded in peripheral blood after treatment with radiotherapy and ipilimumab.

Library preparation employed the immunoSEQ multiplex PCR assay. Entries here come from immuneACCESS through TCRdb and include only in-frame sequences with V and J called. Some clones fail to appear in such tables; in the studies checked, an unresolved V gene covers under half of the shortfall, and the cause of the remainder is unknown. The sample includes tens of thousands of clones, with approximately 86% observed a single time. Over 15% of the sample rests with the top ten. Including the terminal cysteine and phenylalanine, the CDR3 comprises 13 residues. Only CDR3 DNA remains: 39 bases, in frame from the first base. Germline trimming: 4 bases from V, 3 bases from J; junction bases outside gene matches: 3. CDR1 SNHLY and CDR2 FYNNEI are derived from the germline V gene. The study tested focal radiation therapy combined with CTLA-4 blockade (ipilimumab) in patients with chemo-refractory metastatic non-small-cell lung cancer.

The source was peripheral blood, collected from a patient treated with radiotherapy plus ipilimumab. The chain couples TRBV2 to TRBJ2-7, with 7 bases aligning to TRBD1. The origin of this receptor is a human donor with non-small cell lung cancer that progressed on radiotherapy plus ipilimumab. The sequence in DNA is TGTGCCAGCAGTGGGCAGGGGGTCTACGAGCAGTACTTC. The encoded protein is CASSGQGVYEQYF.